This T cell receptor (beta chain) was recovered during a study of cytomegalovirus exposure and HLA in healthy donors. The study, taken as a whole, reports: An analysis was carried out at a later point. It showed that HLA-associated TCR beta chains were more clonally expanded than equally common non-associated chains. Within an earlier analysis, most TCR beta V segments proved productive either about 87% or about 30% of the time.

Points on this clone: Its antigen is not known.

All the people who gave samples were healthy bone marrow donors. Per the germline V gene, CDR1 is LGHNA and CDR2 is YNFKEQ. This CDR3 contains 14 residues. V gave up 5 bases and J gave up 3 bases, with 11 bases separating them. 60 Vbeta and 13 Jbeta primers were used in PCR. TCRdb keeps only in-frame clones here, not all; method: immunoSEQ multiplex PCR. In all, the sample yields 150,000 to 250,000 clones. Material for sequencing was PBMCs. The chain carries TRBV4-2 and TRBJ1-5, with D possibly matching TRBD1 (5 bases). The receptor was isolated from a boy between 10 and 17 years old in good health and CMV-seronegative. The CDR3 protein is CASSTDSSNQPQHF. In nucleotides, the CDR3 is TGTGCCAGCAGCACCGACAGTTCCAATCAGCCCCAGCATTTT.